This T cell receptor beta chain was captured by sequencing in a study of identical twins. Study-wide points: Less excess twin sharing appeared in beta out-of-frame sequences.

All donors were healthy Caucasians. Unique molecular identifiers were in the cDNA, with template-switch universal primer binding. MiXCR, applied by TCRdb to the 5' RACE reads, yields one record per CDR3 protein. The top ten hold 6% to 8.5% of the sample, which has 300,000 or so distinct CDR3 sequences, over 8.5% seen once. This clonotype has just a few counts. Its antigen is not identified. The same data also went into a second study, on yellow fever vaccine responses in identical twins. Per that study: In identical twins, vaccine T cell responses appeared partly shared and partly individual.

The sample was CD8+ T cells sorted from blood. The clonotype originates from a woman younger than 35 in good health.

The CDR3 reads CASSLAEQGMNTEAFF. In DNA form, the CDR3 reads TGTGCCAGCAGCTTAGCGGAACAGGGGATGAACACTGAAGCTTTCTTT. The genes are TRBV7-9 and TRBJ1-1, with 7 bases identical to TRBD1. This CDR3 is 16 amino acids long. With V trimmed by 0 bases and J by 0 bases, 4 bases remained unmatched. CDR1 SEHNR and CDR2 FQNEAQ come from the germline V gene (reference sequence).